This T cell receptor (beta chain) appears in the sequencing data of a study of beta chain features in type 1 diabetes. At the level of the study: When patients were set against healthy donors, age, gender and cell yields were similar. Across all samples, about 110,000,000 sorted cells were examined.

The CDR3 is made up of 16 amino acids. With 0 bases clipped from V and 8 bases from J, the junction kept 7 bases outside the gene matches. In germline, CDR1 is MGHRA, CDR2 YSYEKL. The authors reverse transcribed all of the isolated RNA, so sequencing captured expressed TCRB transcripts. Naive, central memory and regulatory T cell samples produced a mean of approximately 4 million reads. Assay: immunoSEQ multiplex PCR; the TCRdb copy retains only in-frame clones and omits some. The data show 300,000 to 350,000 clones, around 20% seen once. CD4+ naive, central memory, regulatory and stem cell-like memory subsets were isolated by sorting on CD45RO/CCR7/CD25/CD127/CD95/CD27.

The sequencing input was naive CD4+ T cells from blood. The chain links TRBV4-1 to TRBJ1-6, with TRBD1 matching 7 bases. This clonotype originated in a woman aged 18-29 years in good health. CDR3 nucleotides: TGCGCCAGCAGCCAAGACCTACAGGGGCTTTATTCACCCCTCCACTTT. It specifies CASSQDLQGLYSPLHF.